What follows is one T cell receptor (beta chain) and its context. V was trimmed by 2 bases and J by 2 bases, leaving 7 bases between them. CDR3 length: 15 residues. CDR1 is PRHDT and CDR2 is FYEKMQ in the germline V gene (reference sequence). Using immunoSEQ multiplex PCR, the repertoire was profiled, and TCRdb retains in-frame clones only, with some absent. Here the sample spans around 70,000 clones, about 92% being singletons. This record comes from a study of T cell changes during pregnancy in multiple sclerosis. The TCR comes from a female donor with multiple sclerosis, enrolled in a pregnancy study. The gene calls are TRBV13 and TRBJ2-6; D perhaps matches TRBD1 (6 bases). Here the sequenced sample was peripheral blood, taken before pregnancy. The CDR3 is CASSLTGPGANVLTF. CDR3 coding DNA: TGTGCCAGCAGCTTAACAGGGCCTGGGGCCAACGTCCTGACTTTC.